This T cell receptor beta chain was captured in a study of blood T cell repertoires in COVID-19. Study-level information: The United States, Italy and Spain supplied acute and convalescent COVID-19 samples. T cells, B-cell-depleted T cells, or PBMCs provided the cDNA or gDNA that served as material.

Per the authors' pipeline: Scientists estimated how many nucleated cells there were by amplifying reference gene primers. Sequencing used immunoSEQ multiplex PCR; TCRdb keeps in-frame clones, though not all of them. Clonal size and the V and J genes are those of that table, whereas D and trimming came from the DNA. The sample holds approximately 350,000 clones; about 89% are singletons and the top ten take approximately 3%. The V gene end was trimmed by 0 bases and the J gene end by 2 bases; junction bases not matched to a gene: 14. Germline loops: CDR1 SGDLS, CDR2 YYNGEE. There are 19 residues in the CDR3.

This clonotype was sampled from a woman aged 25 to 39 with COVID-19, enrolled during active disease. The sample consisted of peripheral blood. The V call is TRBV9, the J call TRBJ2-3, with 8 bases identical to TRBD2. The CDR3 region has the DNA TGTGCCAGCAGCGTAGACCCTCTAGGGGTAGCGGGGCTCACAGATACGCAGTATTTT. Translated: CASSVDPLGVAGLTDTQYF.